Below, 4 T cell receptor beta chains from the same sample are listed, as sequenced in a study of Ad26.COV2.S vaccination and SARS-CoV-2 variants. Noted treatment: about 20 received Ad26.COV2.S at low or high dose, single or two shots; roughly five received placebo; per-sample allocation not given. On day 63 after the first injection, vaccine and placebo recipients gave samples. Some clones are missing from TCRdb's copy, which holds only in-frame ones; the method was immunoSEQ multiplex PCR. The sample has more than 300,000 clones, 88% seen once. The sample in question was peripheral blood, obtained in a trial of Ad26.COV2.S vaccine versus placebo. The receptors come from a person aged 18-65 years who received the Ad26.COV2.S COVID-19 vaccine or a placebo.

This chain links TRBV14 with TRBJ2-1, with D possibly matching TRBD1 (6 bases). Germline V gene sequence: CDR1 SGHDN, CDR2 FVKESK. V dropped 2 bases and J dropped 3 bases, with 8 bases sitting between them. The CDR3 loop spans 14 amino acids. Written as DNA, the CDR3 is TGTGCCAGCAGCCAAAGGGGGAGCTACAATGAGCAGTTCTTC. This codes for CASSQRGSYNEQFF.

J is TRBJ1-1 and V is TRBV9; the D gene is possibly TRBD1 (6 bases). This CDR3 contains 15 residues. Germline V lookup: CDR1 SGDLS, CDR2 YYNGEE. Trimming stripped 4 bases from V and 5 bases from J, with 18 bases between. The CDR3 DNA reads as TGTGCCAGCAGCCCCCGGGGGGGGGCTAGTACTGAAGCTTTCTTT. Translation gives CASSPRGGASTEAFF.

This chain connects TRBV7-2 to TRBJ2-2, with D unclear. The CDR3 length is 16 residues. Germline CDR1 is SGHTA and CDR2 is FQGNSA. V lost 1 base, J lost 4 bases, and 13 bases lay in between. The CDR3 loop reads CASSLELLAGTGELFF. For the CDR3, the DNA is TGTGCCAGCAGCTTAGAATTGCTTGCAGGCACCGGGGAGCTGTTTTTT.

V and J are TRBV9 and TRBJ1-5; 8 positions match TRBD1. This CDR3 has 15 amino acids. Germline V gene data show CDR1 as SGDLS and CDR2 as YYNGEE. V gave up 4 bases and J gave up 2 bases; unmatched junction bases: 5. The CDR3 region has the DNA TGTGCCAGCAGCTTCACAGGGGGGGGCAATCAGCCCCAGCATTTT. This sequence encodes CASSFTGGGNQPQHF. Combining the CDR3 with reference TRBV9 and TRBJ1-5 gives the whole variable domain DSGVTQTPKHLITATGQRVTLRCSPRSGDLSVYWYQQSLDQGLQFLIQYYNGEERAKGNILERFSAQQFPDLHSELNLSSLELGDSALYFCASSFTGGGNQPQHFGDGTRLSIL.